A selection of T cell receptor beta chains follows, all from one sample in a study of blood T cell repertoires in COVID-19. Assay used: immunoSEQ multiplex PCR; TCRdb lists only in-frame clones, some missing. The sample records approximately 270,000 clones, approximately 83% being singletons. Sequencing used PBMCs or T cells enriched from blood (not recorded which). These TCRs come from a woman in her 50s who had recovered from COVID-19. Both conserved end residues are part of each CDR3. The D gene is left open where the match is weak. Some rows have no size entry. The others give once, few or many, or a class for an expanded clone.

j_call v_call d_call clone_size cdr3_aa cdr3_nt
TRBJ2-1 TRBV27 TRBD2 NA CASSLSAGEGYNEQFF TGTGCCAGCAGTTTAAGTGCGGGGGAAGGCTACAATGAGCAGTTCTTC
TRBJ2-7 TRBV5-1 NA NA CASSLAGTNAYEQYF TGCGCCAGCAGCTTGGCCGGGACAAATGCCTACGAGCAGTACTTC
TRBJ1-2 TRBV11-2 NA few CASSLAQASYGYTF TGTGCCAGCAGCTTAGCACAGGCGTCCTATGGCTACACCTTC
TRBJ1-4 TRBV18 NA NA CASSPPTGIEKLFF TGTGCCAGCTCACCACCAACGGGTATTGAAAAACTGTTTTTT
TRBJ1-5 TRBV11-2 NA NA CASSLERDQPQHF TGTGCCAGCAGCTTAGAACGCGATCAGCCCCAGCATTTT
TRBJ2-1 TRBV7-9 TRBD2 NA CASIDLRGGSYNEQFF TGTGCCAGCATCGACCTTCGGGGGGGATCCTACAATGAGCAGTTCTTC
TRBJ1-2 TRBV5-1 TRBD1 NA CASSFSRGQGYTF TGCGCCAGCAGCTTCAGTAGGGGGCAAGGCTACACCTTC
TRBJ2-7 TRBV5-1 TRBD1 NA CASSLGTDYEQYF TGCGCCAGCAGCTTAGGGACAGACTACGAGCAGTACTTC
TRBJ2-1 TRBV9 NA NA CASSPRLVGEQFF TGTGCCAGCAGCCCCCGACTAGTTGGTGAGCAGTTCTTC
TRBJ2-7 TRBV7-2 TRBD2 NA CASSLASGSPYEQYF TGTGCCAGCAGCTTGGCTAGCGGGAGTCCCTACGAGCAGTACTTC
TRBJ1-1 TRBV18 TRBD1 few CASSDRGIILNTEAFF TGTGCCAGCTCAGACAGGGGGATAATTCTGAACACTGAAGCTTTCTTT
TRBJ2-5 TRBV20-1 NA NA CSASWRDQETQYF TGCAGTGCTAGTTGGCGGGACCAAGAGACCCAGTACTTC
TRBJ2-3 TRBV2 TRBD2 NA CASSELASSGTRTDTQYF TGTGCCAGCAGTGAACTGGCGTCTAGCGGGACCCGCACAGATACGCAGTATTTT
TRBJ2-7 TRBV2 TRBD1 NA CASRGQPNSYEQYF TGTGCCAGCAGGGGACAGCCCAACTCCTACGAGCAGTACTTC
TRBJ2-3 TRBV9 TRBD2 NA CASSVDSGSGGYTDTQYF TGTGCCAGCAGCGTAGATTCTGGTAGCGGGGGATACACAGATACGCAGTATTTT
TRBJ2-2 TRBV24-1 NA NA CATSVGGGNTGELFF TGTGCCACCAGTGTTGGAGGGGGCAACACCGGGGAGCTGTTTTTT
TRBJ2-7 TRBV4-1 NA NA CASSQDPGTYEQYF TGCGCCAGCAGCCAAGACCCCGGGACCTACGAGCAGTACTTC
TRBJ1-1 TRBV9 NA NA CASSGRDLEAFF TGTGCCAGCAGCGGGAGGGACCTCGAAGCTTTCTTT
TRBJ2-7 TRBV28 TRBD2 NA CASSPSGGGYYEQYF TGTGCCAGCAGTCCTAGCGGTGGGGGTTACTACGAGCAGTACTTC
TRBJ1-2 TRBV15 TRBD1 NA CATSRDLGAGTENGYTF TGTGCCACCAGCAGAGATCTAGGGGCCGGGACAGAGAATGGCTACACCTTC
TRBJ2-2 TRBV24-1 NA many CATSDWATGELFF TGTGCCACCAGTGATTGGGCAACCGGGGAGCTGTTTTTT
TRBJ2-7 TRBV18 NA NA CASSPLFGNLYEQYF TGTGCCAGCTCACCACTTTTCGGGAATCTCTACGAGCAGTACTTC
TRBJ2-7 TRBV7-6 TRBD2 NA CASSDSGRARYEQYF TGTGCCAGCAGCGATAGCGGGAGGGCTCGGTACGAGCAGTACTTC
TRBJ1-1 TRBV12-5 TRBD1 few CASAQTGAGTEAFF TGTGCTAGTGCTCAGACAGGGGCGGGCACTGAAGCTTTCTTT
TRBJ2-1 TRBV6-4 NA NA CASSVRGTAYNEQFF TGTGCCAGCAGTGTGAGGGGGACGGCCTACAATGAGCAGTTCTTC
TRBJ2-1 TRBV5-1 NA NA CASSLARGGTYNEQFF TGCGCCAGCAGCTTGGCGAGGGGGGGTACCTACAATGAGCAGTTCTTC
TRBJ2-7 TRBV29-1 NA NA CSAASRGYEQYF TGCAGCGCAGCCAGTAGGGGATACGAGCAGTACTTC
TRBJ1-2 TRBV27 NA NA CASSLRGGNGYTF TGTGCCAGCAGTTTACGAGGGGGTAATGGCTACACCTTC
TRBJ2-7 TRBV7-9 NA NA CASSLAFNRAYEQYF TGTGCCAGCAGCTTAGCGTTTAACAGGGCGTACGAGCAGTACTTC
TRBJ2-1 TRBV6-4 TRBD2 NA CASSDSGTSGSVEQFF TGTGCCAGCAGTGACTCGGGGACTAGCGGGAGTGTCGAGCAGTTCTTC
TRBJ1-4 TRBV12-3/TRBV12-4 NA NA CATTWGGEEKLFF TGTGCCACCACGTGGGGGGGAGAGGAAAAACTGTTTTTT
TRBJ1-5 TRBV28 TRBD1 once CASSSTGGWSQPQHF TGTGCCAGCAGTTCGACAGGGGGATGGAGTCAGCCCCAGCATTTT
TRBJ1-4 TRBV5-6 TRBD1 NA CASSGPGQLNEKLFF TGTGCCAGCAGCGGACCGGGACAGCTTAATGAAAAACTGTTTTTT
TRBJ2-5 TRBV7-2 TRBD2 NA CASSLSGTSLGTQYF TGTGCCAGCAGCTTAAGTGGGACTAGCCTGGGGACCCAGTACTTC
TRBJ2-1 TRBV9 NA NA CASGRGQALNEQFF TGTGCCAGCGGCCGGGGTCAGGCCCTCAATGAGCAGTTCTTC
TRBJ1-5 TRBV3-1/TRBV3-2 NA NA CASSQQVSNQPQHF TGTGCCAGCAGCCAACAGGTCTCCAATCAGCCCCAGCATTTT
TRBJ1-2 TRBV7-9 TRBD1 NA CASSLDRGVSGGYTF TGTGCCAGCAGCTTAGACAGGGGAGTTTCGGGTGGCTACACCTTC
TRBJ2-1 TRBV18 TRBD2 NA CASSPPLAGGDYNEQFF TGTGCCAGCTCACCTCCTCTAGCGGGAGGGGACTACAATGAGCAGTTCTTC
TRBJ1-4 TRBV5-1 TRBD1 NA CASSSEGQGISEKLFF TGCGCCAGCAGCTCCGAAGGACAGGGAATCTCTGAAAAACTGTTTTTT
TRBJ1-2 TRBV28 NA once CASSYGTGYGYTF TGTGCCAGCAGTTACGGGACTGGGTATGGCTACACCTTC
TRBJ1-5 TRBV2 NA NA CASNGRENQPQHF TGTGCCAGCAACGGCAGGGAAAATCAGCCCCAGCATTTT
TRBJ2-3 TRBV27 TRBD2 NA CASSLFPGGRGTDTQYF TGTGCCAGCAGTTTATTCCCGGGAGGAAGGGGCACAGATACGCAGTATTTT